One sample yielded the 3 T cell receptor beta chains listed below, sequenced in a study of OX40 agonist ivuxolimab in advanced cancers. TCRdb's copy holds only in-frame clones and misses some; the assay was immunoSEQ multiplex PCR. The sample includes 60,000 to 90,000 clones, 80% to 90% of them seen just once. The sample consisted of CD4+ or CD8+ T cells sorted from blood, taken in a trial of the OX40 agonist ivuxolimab. These receptors were collected from an adult with an advanced solid tumor such as melanoma, head and neck, liver or kidney cancer.

The V call is TRBV30, the J call TRBJ2-7; maybe TRBD2 (6 bases). Germline CDR1 and CDR2: GTSNPN and SVGIG (reference sequence). This CDR3 has 15 amino acids. V dropped 4 bases and J dropped 7 bases, with 23 bases sitting between them. The CDR3 nucleotides are TGTGCCTGGACCCCGCTGGGTAGCGGAATGAGGGAGCAGTACTTC. Its protein is CAWTPLGSGMREQYF.

Comment on this clone: No DNA is shown, since the ends of the CDR3 on it are uncertain; the CDR3 is the one TCRdb lists. This chain joins TRBV6-1 and TRBJ2-7. 15 amino acids form the CDR3, both terminal residues included. Germline loops: CDR1 MNHNS, CDR2 SASEGT. CDR3 sequence: CASILGTASSYEQYF.

For the CDR3, the DNA is TGTGCCAGCAGTTACCGGACGGAGGCGTCTAACTATGGCTACACCTTC. This gives the protein CASSYRTEASNYGYTF. The genes are TRBV6-6 and TRBJ1-2, with unresolved D. The CDR3 covers 16 residues. The V end was cut by 2 bases, the J end by 0 bases, with 13 bases between. The germline CDR1 and CDR2 sequences are MNHNY and SVGAGI (reference sequence).